The sequence of this TCR beta chain was determined in a study of shared clonotypes between healthy human individuals. The protocol was immunoSEQ multiplex PCR, while the TCRdb copy is restricted to in-frame clones and leaves out a portion. The sample has a few million clones; 80% to 95% are singletons. Naive-designated CD8 cells lacked CD45RO, were positively enriched for CCR7, and omitted terminally differentiated effector memory CD45RA+ cells. This CDR3 spans 16 amino acids. The germline gives CDR1 MDHEN, CDR2 SYDVKM. V gave up 3 bases and J gave up 0 bases, with 9 bases separating them. This sequence originates from a man younger than 30 in good health. Some clones in this sample may be carry-over from other donors' samples. This chain uses TRBV28 with TRBJ2-6; D is unresolved. Sequencing was carried out using naive CD8+ T cells from PBMCs. The CDR3 region is CASSFPTTSGANVLTF. In DNA form, the CDR3 reads TGTGCCAGCAGTTTTCCTACTACCTCTGGGGCCAACGTCCTGACTTTC.